This T cell receptor (beta chain) was sequenced during a study of vaccination effects on CD4 cells after COVID-19. Assay: immunoSEQ multiplex PCR; the TCRdb copy retains only in-frame clones and omits some. The table shows more than 15,000 clones, with approximately 81% occurring only once. As regards this clone: The antigen is not known.

Using viral peptide pools, the ViraFEST assay grew out antigen-specific CD4+ T cells prior to sequencing. With 9 to 11 days of culture completed, CD4+ T cells were isolated. Documented for the person is a PCR-confirmed SARS-CoV-2 infection occurring between March and December 2020. Each well held about 2.1 million PBMC cultured with around 10 ug/ml peptides and about 10 IU/ml IL-2. Cultures got half-medium changes with IL-2 on days 3 and 7. The study's findings and limits: Early post-infection timepoints were missing from the study, which also had few convalescent patients. Clones of infection and vaccine origin contracted markedly late after vaccination.

CDR1 is SNHLY and CDR2 is FYNNEI in the germline V gene. The CDR3 length is 13 residues. Trimming removed 3 bases at V and 6 bases at J, with 9 bases between. The rearrangement joins TRBV2 to TRBJ1-5; D perhaps matches TRBD1 (6 bases). This TCR was recovered from a human donor who had a prior SARS-CoV-2 infection. Here the sequenced sample was CD4+ T cells from PBMCs cultured with SARS-CoV-2 spike peptides, taken before COVID-19 vaccination. Here the CDR3 reads CASSDSGVQPQHF. For the CDR3, the DNA is TGTGCCAGCAGTGACTCAGGGGTTCAGCCCCAGCATTTT.